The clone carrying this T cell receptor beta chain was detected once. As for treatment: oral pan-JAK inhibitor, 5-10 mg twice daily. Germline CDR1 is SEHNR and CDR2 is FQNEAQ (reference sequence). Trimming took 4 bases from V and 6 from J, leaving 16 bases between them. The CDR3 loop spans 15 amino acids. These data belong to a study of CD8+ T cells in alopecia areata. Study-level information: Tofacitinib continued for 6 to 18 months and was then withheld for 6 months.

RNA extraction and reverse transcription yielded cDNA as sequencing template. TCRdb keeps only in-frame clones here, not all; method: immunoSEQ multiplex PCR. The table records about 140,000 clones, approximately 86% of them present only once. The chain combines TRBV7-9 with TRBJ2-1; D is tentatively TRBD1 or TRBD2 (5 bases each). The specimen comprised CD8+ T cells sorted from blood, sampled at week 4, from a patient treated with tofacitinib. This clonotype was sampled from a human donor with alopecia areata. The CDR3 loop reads CASSSRDLGGNEQFF. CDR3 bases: TGTGCCAGCAGCTCCCGGGACCTAGGAGGCAATGAGCAGTTCTTC.